This record looks at one T cell receptor (beta chain) sequence and its context. This receptor's antigen is unknown. No qualities accompany the bases; no much larger clone lies one base away. The CDR3 goes from the cysteine to the phenylalanine over 15 residues. Only the CDR3 DNA stays, 45 bases, in frame from base 1. V loses 5 bases of germline sequence and J loses 2 bases, and the interval between the two ends is 15 bases. The sample belongs to a study of T-cell reconstitution after alpha-beta-depleted transplantation in children (dated by TCRdb to between 2015 and 2016). General notes on the study: T-cell immune reconstitution after TCRalphabeta/CD19-depleted allogeneic hematopoietic cell transplantation in children was quantitatively tracked in the study by means of TCR repertoire profiling.

The library came from PCR. TCRdb lists the instrument as Illumina HiSeq 2500. To normalize quantification of the TCRbeta repertoire, the TCR libraries were built with molecular barcoding that relied on unique molecular identifiers. TCRdb's own reprocessing of the public reads used fastp at Q25 and MiXCR and kept productive beta chains. For every CDR3 protein sequence, its rows merge into one entry that carries the most common genes and DNA. The sample data list 360,000 or so distinct CDR3 sequences, and approximately 20% of these were observed just once. The top ten constitute 3.8% of the sample. The V and J segments used are TRBV12-3 or TRBV12-4 and TRBJ2-5; the D segment may tentatively be TRBD1 or TRBD2, each giving 5 matched bases. The specimen was PBMCs from the stem cell graft donor, collected from the stem cell graft. The sequence derives from a human donor who donated a stem cell graft to a child with acute myeloid leukemia. The nucleotide sequence reads TGTGCCAGCAGTCCGGAACCGGGACCACAAGAGACCCAGTACTTC. It specifies CASSPEPGPQETQYF.